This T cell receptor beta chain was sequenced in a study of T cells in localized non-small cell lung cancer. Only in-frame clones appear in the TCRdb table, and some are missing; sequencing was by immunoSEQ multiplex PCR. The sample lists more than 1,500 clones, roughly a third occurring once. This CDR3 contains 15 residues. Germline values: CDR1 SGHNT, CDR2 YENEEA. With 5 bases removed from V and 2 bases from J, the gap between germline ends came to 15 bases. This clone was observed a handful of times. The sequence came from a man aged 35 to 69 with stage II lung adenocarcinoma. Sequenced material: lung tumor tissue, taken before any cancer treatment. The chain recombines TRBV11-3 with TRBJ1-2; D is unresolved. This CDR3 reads CASSLRLSDNYGYTF. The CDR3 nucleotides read TGTGCCAGCAGCCTTCGCCTATCCGACAACTATGGCTACACCTTC.